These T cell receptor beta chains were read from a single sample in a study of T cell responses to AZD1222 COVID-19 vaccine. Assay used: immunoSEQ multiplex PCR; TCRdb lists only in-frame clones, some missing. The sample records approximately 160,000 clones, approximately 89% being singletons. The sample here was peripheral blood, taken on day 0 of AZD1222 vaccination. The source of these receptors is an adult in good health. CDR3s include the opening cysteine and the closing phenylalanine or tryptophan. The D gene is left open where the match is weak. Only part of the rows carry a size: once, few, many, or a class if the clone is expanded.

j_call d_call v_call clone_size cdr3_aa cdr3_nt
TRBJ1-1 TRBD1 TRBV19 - CASSMGDSNTEAFF TGTGCCAGTAGTATGGGGGACAGTAACACTGAAGCTTTCTTT
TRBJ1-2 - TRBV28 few CASSPPTISVHYGYTF TGTGCCAGCAGTCCCCCCACAATCTCCGTACACTATGGCTACACCTTC
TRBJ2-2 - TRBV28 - CASSLWGARPAGELFF TGTGCCAGCAGTTTATGGGGGGCGCGTCCCGCCGGGGAGCTGTTTTTT
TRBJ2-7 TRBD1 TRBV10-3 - CASTGTETYEQYF TGTGCCAGTACCGGGACAGAAACCTACGAGCAGTACTTC
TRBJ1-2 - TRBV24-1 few CATSARENGYTF TGTGCCACCAGTGCAAGGGAAAATGGCTACACCTTC
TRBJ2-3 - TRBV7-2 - CASSRNVNTDTQYF TGTGCCAGCAGCCGCAATGTCAACACAGATACGCAGTATTTT
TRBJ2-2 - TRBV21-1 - CASSKRLAGSHNTGELFF TGTGCCAGCAGCAAAAGGCTAGCGGGTTCGCATAACACCGGGGAGCTGTTTTTT
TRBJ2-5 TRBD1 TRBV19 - CASSIETGLETQYF TGTGCCAGTAGTATAGAGACAGGGCTCGAGACCCAGTACTTC
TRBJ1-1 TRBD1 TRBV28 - CASTRQGARTEAFF TGTGCCAGCACCCGACAGGGGGCGCGCACTGAAGCTTTCTTT
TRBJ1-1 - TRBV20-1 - CSAHGYTEAFF TGCAGTGCTCACGGGTACACTGAAGCTTTCTTT
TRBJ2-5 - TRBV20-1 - CSAATRETQYF TGCAGTGCTGCCACCCGAGAGACCCAGTACTTC
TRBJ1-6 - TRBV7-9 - CASSLRDGRNSPLHF TGTGCCAGCAGCTTACGGGACGGCCGTAATTCACCCCTCCACTTT
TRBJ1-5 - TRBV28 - CASGASFSNQPQHF TGTGCCAGCGGTGCCAGCTTTAGCAATCAGCCCCAGCATTTT
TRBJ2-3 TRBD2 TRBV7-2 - CASSFPSASGSSLTQYF TGTGCCAGCAGCTTTCCCTCGGCTAGCGGGAGTTCCCTTACGCAGTATTTT
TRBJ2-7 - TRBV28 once CATTPPPSYEQYF TGTGCCACCACGCCCCCCCCTTCCTACGAGCAGTACTTC
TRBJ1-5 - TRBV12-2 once CASRLLRDNQPQHF TGTGCAAGTCGCTTATTACGGGACAATCAGCCCCAGCATTTT
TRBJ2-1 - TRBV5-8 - CASSSPGNEQFF TGTGCCAGCAGCTCTCCGGGCAATGAGCAGTTCTTC
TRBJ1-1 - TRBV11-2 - CASSSYNTEAFF TGTGCCAGCAGCTCGTATAACACTGAAGCTTTCTTT
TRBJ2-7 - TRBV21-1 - CASSNRTSADYEQYF TGTGCCAGCAGCAATCGGACTAGCGCCGACTACGAGCAGTACTTC
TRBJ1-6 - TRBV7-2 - CASSLDRQLSALHF TGTGCCAGCAGCTTAGACAGGCAGCTTTCGGCCCTCCACTTT
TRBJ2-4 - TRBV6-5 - CASSRPGVANIQYF TGTGCCAGCAGTCGCCCTGGGGTAGCTAACATTCAGTACTTC
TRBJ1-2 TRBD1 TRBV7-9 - CASSAGQSAYGYTF TGTGCCAGCAGCGCGGGACAGTCTGCCTATGGCTACACCTTC
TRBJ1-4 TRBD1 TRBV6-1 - CASSEEGQGGKEKLFF TGTGCCAGCAGTGAAGAGGGACAGGGAGGCAAGGAAAAACTGTTTTTT
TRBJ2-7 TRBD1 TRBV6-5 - CASSSSGDRVYEQYF TGTGCCAGCAGTTCATCAGGGGACAGGGTGTACGAGCAGTACTTC
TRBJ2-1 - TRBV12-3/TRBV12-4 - CASPFKTYNEQFF TGTGCCAGCCCTTTCAAGACCTACAATGAGCAGTTCTTC
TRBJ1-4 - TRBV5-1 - CASSPARNEKLFF TGCGCCAGCAGCCCAGCCCGGAATGAAAAACTGTTTTTT
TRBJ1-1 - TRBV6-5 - CASSSSGGTEAFF TGTGCCAGCAGTTCCTCCGGGGGCACTGAAGCTTTCTTT
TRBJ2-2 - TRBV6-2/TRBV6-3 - CASSGTGDPPGELFF TGTGCCAGCAGTGGGACCGGAGATCCCCCCGGGGAGCTGTTTTTT
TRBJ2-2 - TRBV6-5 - CASSNTGPNTGELFF TGTGCCAGCAGCAATACAGGGCCGAACACCGGGGAGCTGTTTTTT
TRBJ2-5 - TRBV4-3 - CASSQDVGAEIQETQYF TGCGCCAGCAGCCAAGACGTCGGGGCAGAAATTCAAGAGACCCAGTACTTC
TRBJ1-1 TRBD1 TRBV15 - CATSSYRGSNTEAFF TGTGCCACCAGCAGCTACAGGGGGTCGAACACTGAAGCTTTCTTT
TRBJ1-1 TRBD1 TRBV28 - CASSRGGSDTEAFF TGTGCCAGCAGCAGAGGGGGCTCGGACACTGAAGCTTTCTTT
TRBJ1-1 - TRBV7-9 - CASIGLGYTEAFF TGTGCCAGCATAGGTCTTGGGTACACTGAAGCTTTCTTT
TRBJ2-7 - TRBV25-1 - CASSEFEYEQYF TGTGCCAGCAGTGAATTCGAGTACGAGCAGTACTTC
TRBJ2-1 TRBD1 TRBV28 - CASSSPGTGAVEGQFF TGTGCCAGCAGTTCCCCGGGGACAGGGGCGGTCGAGGGGCAGTTCTTC
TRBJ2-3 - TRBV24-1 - CATSDLGSTDTQYF TGTGCCACCAGTGATTTGGGTAGCACAGATACGCAGTATTTT
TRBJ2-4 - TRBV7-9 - CASSFLDKNIQYF TGTGCCAGCAGCTTCTTGGACAAAAACATTCAGTACTTC
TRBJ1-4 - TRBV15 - CATSRDGEANEKLFF TGTGCCACCAGCAGAGACGGGGAAGCTAATGAAAAACTGTTTTTT
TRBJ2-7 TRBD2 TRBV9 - CASSSSGMGSYEQYF TGTGCCAGCAGCTCTAGCGGGATGGGATCCTACGAGCAGTACTTC
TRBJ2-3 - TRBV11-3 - CASLGLRLRGTDTQYF TGTGCCAGCCTGGGGCTGCGACTTAGGGGGACAGATACGCAGTATTTT
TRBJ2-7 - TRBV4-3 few CASSQYRGSEEQYF TGCGCCAGCAGCCAATATAGAGGGTCAGAAGAGCAGTACTTC
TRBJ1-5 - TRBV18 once CASSDSGIQHF TGTGCCAGCTCAGATTCTGGGATCCAGCATTTT
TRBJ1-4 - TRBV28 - CASMRSGGAHEKLFF TGTGCCAGCATGAGGTCGGGGGGGGCGCATGAAAAACTGTTTTTT
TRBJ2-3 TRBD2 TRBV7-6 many CASSLGSGRGTDTQYF TGTGCCAGCAGCTTGGGTAGCGGGAGAGGCACAGATACGCAGTATTTT
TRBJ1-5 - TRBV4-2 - CASSQRGGQPQHF TGTGCCAGCAGCCAACGGGGAGGTCAGCCCCAGCATTTT
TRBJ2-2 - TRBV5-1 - CASRRPRGGTGELFF TGCGCCAGCAGACGCCCTCGTGGGGGCACCGGGGAGCTGTTTTTT
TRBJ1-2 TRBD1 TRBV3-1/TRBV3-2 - CASTRSRGHGYTF TGTGCCAGCACCCGAAGCAGGGGGCATGGCTACACCTTC
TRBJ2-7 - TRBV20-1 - CSASDARQTTYEQYF TGCAGTGCTAGTGATGCTCGCCAAACGACATACGAGCAGTACTTC
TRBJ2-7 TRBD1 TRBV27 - CASSPTGQSAYEQYF TGTGCCAGCAGTCCGACGGGACAGTCGGCCTACGAGCAGTACTTC
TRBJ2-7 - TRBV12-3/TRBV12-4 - CASTLSGDEQYF TGTGCCAGCACCCTTTCTGGGGACGAGCAGTACTTC
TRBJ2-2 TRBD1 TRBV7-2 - CASSLARTGGSGELFF TGTGCCAGCAGCTTAGCACGGACAGGGGGTTCGGGGGAGCTGTTTTTT
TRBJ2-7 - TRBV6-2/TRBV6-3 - CASSTAVRTPYEQYF TGTGCCAGCAGCACAGCGGTAAGAACCCCCTACGAGCAGTACTTC
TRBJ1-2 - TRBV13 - CASSLARVPTPIGGYTF TGTGCCAGCAGCTTAGCTCGTGTCCCGACCCCTATAGGTGGCTACACCTTC
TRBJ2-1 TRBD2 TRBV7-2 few CASSQGGLGSEQFF TGTGCCAGCAGCCAGGGAGGGCTGGGAAGTGAGCAGTTCTTC